Described below is a single TCR beta chain sequence and its context. J lost 7 bases, V lost 10 bases, and 11 bases had no gene match. The CDR3 consists of 13 residues. Germline V gene data show CDR1 as MDHEN and CDR2 as SYDVKM. Primers for the PCR totalled 60 Vbeta and 13 Jbeta. The table came from immunoSEQ multiplex PCR; TCRdb's copy has only in-frame clones and leaves some out. The table includes some 130,000 clones, 50% to 75% detected once. The entry originates in a study of cytomegalovirus exposure and HLA in healthy donors. The sequenced material came from PBMCs. The TCR sequence derives from a middle-aged woman in good health and CMV-seronegative. The chain has TRBV28 and TRBJ1-2; 8 bases fit TRBD1. CDR3 sequence: CATYRTGYFGYTF. The CDR3 coding sequence is TGTGCCACTTACCGGACAGGGTATTTTGGCTACACCTTC.